This record covers a single TCR beta chain. The antigen is not known. Sequence at one end of the junction differs from germline and may be a read error. The sample originates from a study of early T cells in non-severe SARS-CoV-2 infection. Study findings and constraints: The matching step, a VDJdb search, favored anti-spike CD8 responses and missed private and CD4 specificities.

Each CDR3 protein is one row after TCRdb ran MiXCR on the 5' RACE reads. Counted here are 61,000 or so distinct CDR3 sequences, about 12% occurring once; the ten biggest clones make up more than 0.9%. The material sequenced was whole blood, taken at baseline. The clonotype comes from an adult who was a healthcare worker with PCR-confirmed SARS-CoV-2 infection or an uninfected control (not recorded which). The donor label of this sample is uncertain.

CDR3 sequence (DNA): TGTACCAGCAGCAACGGGGGACAGCTGAACACTGAAGCTTTCTTT. This codes for CTSSNGGQLNTEAFF. The V and J genes are TRBV5-4 and TRBJ1-1; 7 bases align to TRBD1. CDR3 size: 15 residues. Germline loops: CDR1 SGHNT, CDR2 YYREEE (reference sequence).